The 27 T cell receptor beta chains presented below share a single source sample, sequenced in a study of blood T cell repertoires in COVID-19. Method: immunoSEQ multiplex PCR; TCRdb's copy keeps in-frame clones and lacks some. The sample records about 110,000 clones, roughly four fifths being singletons. Sequenced: peripheral blood. These TCRs come from a woman aged 55-70 years with acute or convalescent COVID-19.

The rearrangement uses TRBV10-3 and TRBJ1-4, with 8 bases aligning to TRBD1. Germline lookup yields CDR1 ENHRY and CDR2 SYGVKD. Trimming at V came to 5 bases and at J to 13 bases, leaving 9 bases not matched to a gene. The CDR3 runs 13 residues. The CDR3 DNA reads as TGTGCCATCAGTAAGGACAGGGATATCGGACTGTTTTTT. Protein product: CAISKDRDIGLFF.

This clone was observed a single time. V and J are TRBV7-9 and TRBJ2-7, with TRBD2 identical over 9 bases. The CDR3 loop spans 14 amino acids. V dropped 5 bases and J dropped 3; count of bases not matched to a gene: 5. Germline CDR1 SEHNR, CDR2 FQNEAQ (reference sequence). This CDR3 reads CASSERGAGYEQYF. The CDR3 DNA is TGTGCCAGCAGCGAGCGGGGGGCGGGCTACGAGCAGTACTTC.

The chain is built from TRBV11-3 and TRBJ2-3; no definite D call. The germline gives CDR1 SGHNT, CDR2 YENEEA. The CDR3 extends over 13 amino acids. The V end lost 3 bases, the J end lost 4 bases, and 8 bases lay between the germline ends. The CDR3 nucleotides are TGTGCCAGCAGCTTCTTTGTTTCAGATACGCAGTATTTT. The encoded protein is CASSFFVSDTQYF.

Here the CDR3 reads CSGLGGSLPSGNTIYF. The CDR3 bases are TGCAGCGGGTTGGGGGGTTCCCTGCCGTCTGGAAACACCATATATTTT. This chain uses TRBV29-1 with TRBJ1-3; TRBD1 might be the D (5 bases). The V and J ends lost 7 bases and 1 base respectively, with 20 bases between them. The germline CDR1 and CDR2 sequences are SQVTM and ANQGSEA. The CDR3 has 16 amino acids. The whole variable domain, filled in from reference TRBV29-1 and TRBJ1-3, reads SAVISQKPSRDICQRGTSLTIQCQVDSQVTMMFWYRQQPGQSLTLIATANQGSEATYESGFVIDKFPISRPNLTFSTLTVSNMSPEDSSIYLCSGLGGSLPSGNTIYFGEGSWLTVV.

The gene calls are TRBV19 and TRBJ2-5, with D possibly matching TRBD1 (6 bases). Germline loops: CDR1 LNHDA, CDR2 SQIVND (reference sequence). Trimming removed 8 bases from V and 1 base from J, with 17 bases in between. This CDR3 spans 15 amino acids. This CDR3 is CASFGTLGSQETQYF. CDR3 DNA: TGTGCCAGTTTTGGGACACTAGGCTCCCAAGAGACCCAGTACTTC.

The J gene is TRBJ2-7, the V gene TRBV7-9, with TRBD1 matching 8 bases. Germline V lookup: CDR1 SEHNR, CDR2 FQNEAQ (reference sequence). The CDR3 runs 14 residues. V gave up 6 bases and J gave up 6 bases; unmatched junction bases: 10. The chain's CDR3 is CASRIAGTGLEQYF. For the CDR3, the DNA is TGTGCCAGCAGGATCGCCGGGACAGGCCTCGAGCAGTACTTC.

The table lists this clone with a few counts. The chain combines TRBV5-1 with TRBJ1-2; a weak D match, TRBD1 (5 bases). Germline-derived CDR1 and CDR2 are SGHRS and YFSETQ. This CDR3 comprises 14 residues. Trimming stripped 0 bases from V and 1 base from J, with 7 bases between. CDR3 in amino acids: CASSLGQSNYGYTF. The CDR3 DNA reads as TGCGCCAGCAGCTTGGGACAGAGTAACTATGGCTACACCTTC.

This clone appeared a single time. The V call is TRBV5-5, the J call TRBJ2-7, with a possible D match to TRBD2 (5 bases). This CDR3 has 14 amino acids. Germline V gene sequence: CDR1 SGHKS, CDR2 YYEKEE (reference sequence). V lost 5 bases to trimming and J lost 2 bases, with 14 bases between them. The chain's CDR3 is CASRTAGNTYEQYF. CDR3 nucleotide sequence: TGTGCCAGCAGAACCGCCGGGAATACCTACGAGCAGTACTTC.

V gene TRBV19 combines with J gene TRBJ2-1, with 10 bases aligning to TRBD1. Per the germline V gene, CDR1 is LNHDA and CDR2 is SQIVND (reference sequence). The J segment lost 6 bases and the V segment lost 5 bases, leaving 7 bases of the junction unmatched. The CDR3 contains 15 residues. CDR3 loop: CASSPFGTGANEQFF. The CDR3 nucleotides read TGTGCCAGTAGTCCTTTCGGGACAGGGGCCAATGAGCAGTTCTTC.

The chain employs TRBV27 and TRBJ1-6; a weak D match, TRBD1 (6 bases). From germline, CDR1 is MNHEY and CDR2 SMNVEV (reference sequence). Trimming took off 8 bases at V and 5 bases at J, with 10 bases between the two ends. CDR3 length: 13 amino acids. The CDR3 coding sequence is TGTGCCAGCTCCACAGGGAATAATTCACCCCTCCACTTT. Encoded protein: CASSTGNNSPLHF.

The chain employs TRBV7-8 and TRBJ2-3, with 9 bases aligning to TRBD2. J gave up 0 bases and V 1 base, and 5 bases lay outside the gene matches. In germline, CDR1 is SGHVS, CDR2 FQNEAQ. This CDR3 is 17 amino acids long. CDR3 protein: CASSLESGGTSTDTQYF. The CDR3 DNA follows: TGTGCCAGCAGCTTAGAAAGCGGGGGGACTAGCACAGATACGCAGTATTTT.

This clone came up a few times. The CDR3 nucleotides read TGTGCCAGCAGTAACCGGGACAGCGGAGCTAACTATGGCTACACCTTC. It yields the protein CASSNRDSGANYGYTF. The V and J genes are TRBV3-1 (or the pseudogene TRBV3-2) and TRBJ1-2; 7 bases match TRBD1. Germline values: CDR1 LGHDT, CDR2 YNNKEL (reference sequence). The CDR3 sequence is 16 residues long. V gave up 6 bases and J gave up 0 bases; unmatched junction bases: 10.

The chain joins TRBV29-1 to TRBJ1-1, with 7 nucleotides matching TRBD1. The CDR3 loop spans 12 amino acids. The ends lost 2 bases at V and 10 bases at J; junction bases unmatched: 7. Germline-derived CDR1 and CDR2 are SQVTM and ANQGSEA. CDR3 sequence: CSVERPDRLAFF. The CDR3, as DNA: TGCAGCGTTGAACGACCGGACAGGCTAGCTTTCTTT. Based on the CDR3 plus reference TRBV29-1 and TRBJ1-1, the full variable domain is SAVISQKPSRDICQRGTSLTIQCQVDSQVTMMFWYRQQPGQSLTLIATANQGSEATYESGFVIDKFPISRPNLTFSTLTVSNMSPEDSSIYLCSVERPDRLAFFGQGTRLTVV.

The V call is TRBV6-1, the J call TRBJ2-5, with 7 nucleotides matching TRBD1. The CDR3 runs 15 residues. CDR1 and CDR2 from the germline V gene are MNHNS and SASEGT. Germline trimming cut 6 bases from V and 5 bases from J; bases unmatched to any gene: 12. The CDR3 region has the DNA TGTGCCAGCAGACAAGGTCGGGTCAGGGGGGAGACCCAGTACTTC. It encodes CASRQGRVRGETQYF.

The chain uses TRBV5-1 and TRBJ1-6, with D unresolved. The CDR3 loop spans 12 amino acids. The germline V gene has CDR1 SGHRS and CDR2 YFSETQ. Trimming cost V 0 bases and J 10 bases, with 5 bases left between them. For the CDR3, the DNA is TGCGCCAGCAGCTTGGATCAGTCACCCCTCCACTTT. Protein sequence: CASSLDQSPLHF. Full variable domain (outside the CDR3, taken from reference TRBV5-1 and TRBJ1-6): KAGVTQTPRYLIKTRGQQVTLSCSPISGHRSVSWYQQTPGQGLQFLFEYFSETQRNKGNFPGRFSGRQFSNSRSEMNVSTLELGDSALYLCASSLDQSPLHFGNGTRLTVT.

With regard to this clone: Other nucleotide sequences in the sample specify the same CDR3. The rearrangement joins TRBV28 to TRBJ1-3; TRBD1 matches 8 bases. Germline lookup yields CDR1 MDHEN and CDR2 SYDVKM. Losses at the gene ends were 5 bases for V and 1 base for J; bases not matched to a gene: 4. The CDR3 has 15 residues. The DNA of the CDR3 is TGTGCCAGCAGTCCACAGGGGGGATCTGGAAACACCATATATTTT. Its protein is CASSPQGGSGNTIYF.

V and J are TRBV18 and TRBJ2-3; no clear D. Looked up from germline, CDR1 is KGHSH and CDR2 is LQKENI. Trimming removed 3 bases at V and 0 bases at J, with 4 bases between. This CDR3 has 13 residues. The CDR3 DNA follows: TGTGCCAGCTCACCTACTAGCACAGATACGCAGTATTTT. Amino acid sequence: CASSPTSTDTQYF.

This rearrangement joins TRBV11-2 to TRBJ2-7, with a possible D match to TRBD2 (5 bases). Germline V gives CDR1 SGHAT, CDR2 FQNNGV. The CDR3 length is 13 residues. Trimming removed 1 base at V and 7 bases at J, with 11 bases between. This CDR3 reads CASSLVLGVEQYF. The CDR3 DNA reads TGTGCCAGCAGCTTAGTATTGGGAGTTGAGCAGTACTTC.

The rearrangement uses TRBV5-1 and TRBJ1-1; D gene unclear. Trimming left V 1 base short and J 8 bases short, with 9 bases between. The CDR3 covers 12 residues. Germline values: CDR1 SGHRS, CDR2 YFSETQ. The CDR3 protein is CASSLPSPEAFF. The CDR3 bases are TGCGCCAGCAGCTTGCCTTCTCCCGAAGCTTTCTTT. Using reference TRBV5-1 and TRBJ1-1 for the parts outside the CDR3, the full variable domain is KAGVTQTPRYLIKTRGQQVTLSCSPISGHRSVSWYQQTPGQGLQFLFEYFSETQRNKGNFPGRFSGRQFSNSRSEMNVSTLELGDSALYLCASSLPSPEAFFGQGTRLTVV.

The CDR3 reads CASSQVHREYEQYF. CDR3 nucleotide sequence: TGTGCCAGCTCACAGGTGCACAGGGAATACGAGCAGTACTTC. V and J are TRBV18 and TRBJ2-7; D perhaps matches TRBD1 (6 bases). Deletions cut 4 bases from V and 4 bases from J, with 14 bases between. Germline V gives CDR1 KGHSH, CDR2 LQKENI. The CDR3 totals 14 residues.

The CDR3 is CASSSGLLYNEQFF. In nucleotides, the CDR3 is TGTGCCAGCAGCTCGGGACTGCTCTACAATGAGCAGTTCTTC. The V gene is TRBV7-2, the J gene TRBJ2-1; TRBD2 is a possible D gene (6 bases). V dropped 4 bases and J dropped 3 bases, with 10 bases sitting between them. Per germline, CDR1 SGHTA and CDR2 FQGNSA. The length of the CDR3 is 14 residues.

This clone was counted only a few times. The rearrangement links TRBV5-6 to TRBJ1-2, with TRBD1 identical over 7 bases. The CDR3 is 14 residues long. From germline, CDR1 is SGHDT and CDR2 YYEEEE. Germline trimming cut 3 bases from V and 5 bases from J; bases unmatched to any gene: 7. CDR3: CASSSGQWVYGYTF. DNA for the CDR3: TGTGCCAGCAGCTCGGGACAGTGGGTATATGGCTACACCTTC.

As regards this clone: Other DNA variants within this sample encode the same CDR3. J is TRBJ2-1 and V is TRBV15, with a possible D match to TRBD2 (7 bases). The CDR3 totals 16 residues. Trimming removed 5 bases at V and 9 bases at J, with 23 bases between. Germline V gives CDR1 LNHNV, CDR2 YYDKDF (reference sequence). The CDR3 bases are TGTGCCACCAGCCCCCGGCTAGGGGGGGCCTATACTGAGCAGTTCTTC. Protein product: CATSPRLGGAYTEQFF.

The V gene is TRBV4-3, the J gene TRBJ1-3, with TRBD1 identical over 7 bases. V was pared by 5 bases and J by 4 bases, with 8 bases of the junction left unmatched. The CDR3 runs 15 residues. Looked up from germline, CDR1 is LGHNA and CDR2 is YSLEER. The CDR3 nucleotides read TGCGCCAGCAGCACAGAGGGGGCGAGCGGAAACACCATATATTTT. This translates into CASSTEGASGNTIYF.

The V call is TRBV4-3, the J call TRBJ2-7; TRBD2 is a possible D gene (5 bases). The CDR3 contains 16 residues. Germline loops: CDR1 LGHNA, CDR2 YSLEER. Trimming removed 4 bases from V and 6 bases from J, with 22 bases in between. This chain's CDR3 is CASSLLPAGEVGEQYF. The CDR3 DNA reads as TGCGCCAGCAGCCTCCTACCCGCCGGGGAAGTAGGCGAGCAGTACTTC.

The V call is TRBV30, the J call TRBJ1-1; the D is unclear. V lost 3 bases to trimming and J lost 3 bases, with 5 bases between them. Per the germline V gene, CDR1 is GTSNPN and CDR2 is SVGIG (reference sequence). This CDR3 is built from 11 residues. CDR3 in DNA: TGTGCCTGGAGCCCCTACACTGAAGCTTTCTTT. Translated, it gives CAWSPYTEAFF.

The chain combines TRBV5-1 with TRBJ2-3; TRBD1 agrees at 9 bases. With 0 bases clipped from V and 4 bases from J, the junction kept 6 bases outside the gene matches. The CDR3 runs 16 residues. The V gene's germline CDR1 is SGHRS and CDR2 YFSETQ. CDR3 nucleotides: TGCGCCAGCAGCTTGGTAGACAGGGGGTTTTCAGATACGCAGTATTTT. Protein sequence: CASSLVDRGFSDTQYF. The whole variable domain, remainder taken from reference TRBV5-1 and TRBJ2-3, is KAGVTQTPRYLIKTRGQQVTLSCSPISGHRSVSWYQQTPGQGLQFLFEYFSETQRNKGNFPGRFSGRQFSNSRSEMNVSTLELGDSALYLCASSLVDRGFSDTQYFGPGTRLTVL.